These 6 T cell receptor beta chains were all obtained from the same sample, sequenced in a study of TIL therapy for anti-PD-1-resistant metastatic lung cancer. Sequencing used immunoSEQ v3. Sequencing used immunoSEQ multiplex PCR; TCRdb keeps in-frame clones, though not all of them. The top ten clones hold less than 8.5% of a sample with more than 20,000 clones, around 81% of them seen once. Time point defined: pre-treatment sample, taken before nivolumab and TIL therapy. The source was blood, collected at baseline. These TCRs come from a person between 25 and 80 years old with non-small cell lung cancer.

The sample holds one count of this clone. The CDR3 nucleotides read TGTGCCTGGAGTCGGACTAGCGTTATCCCTGAGCAGTTCTTC. Encoded protein: CAWSRTSVIPEQFF. V is TRBV30 and J is TRBJ2-1; TRBD2 agrees at 9 bases. The length of the CDR3 is 14 residues. Germline CDR1 GTSNPN, CDR2 SVGIG (reference sequence). The V and J ends lost 2 bases and 9 bases, in that order; junction bases with no gene match: 8.

The chain is built from TRBV6-1 and TRBJ1-2; TRBD1 might be the D (6 bases). The CDR3 is 16 residues long. Germline V gene sequence: CDR1 MNHNS, CDR2 SASEGT. V was shortened by 4 bases and J by 4 bases, with 19 bases between the two germline ends. This CDR3 is CASSGLSGGAGYGYTF. As DNA, the CDR3 is TGTGCCAGCAGTGGACTTTCGGGGGGCGCCGGCTATGGCTACACCTTC.

The rearrangement joins TRBV30 to TRBJ1-4; D unclear. Trimming stripped 2 bases from V and 0 bases from J, with 7 bases between. Looked up from germline, CDR1 is GTSNPN and CDR2 is SVGIG (reference sequence). The CDR3 covers 14 residues. The CDR3, as DNA: TGTGCCTGGAGTTGGGTCGCAACTAATGAAAAACTGTTTTTT. It codes for CAWSWVATNEKLFF.

Only a few counts were recorded for this clone. The V call is TRBV5-1, the J call TRBJ1-6; D not resolved. This CDR3 contains 13 residues. V gave up 3 bases and J gave up 13 bases, with 14 bases separating them. The V gene's germline CDR1 is SGHRS and CDR2 YFSETQ. In DNA, the CDR3 is TGCGCCAGCAGCTCTGAGGAGGCCACCCCCCTCCACTTT. Translation gives CASSSEEATPLHF.

This sequence joins TRBV7-9 and TRBJ2-1; 7 bases match TRBD2. V was clipped by 2 bases and J by 4 bases; unmatched bases: 2. Germline CDR1 and CDR2: SEHNR and FQNEAQ (reference sequence). The CDR3 loop spans 14 amino acids. The CDR3 nucleotides are TGTGCCAGCAGCTTATGGGGGGGATACAATGAGCAGTTCTTC. Its protein is CASSLWGGYNEQFF.

The rearrangement links TRBV6-5 to TRBJ2-1, with 14 positions matching TRBD2. Germline assignment: CDR1 MNHEY and CDR2 SVGAGI. J gave up 8 bases and V 4 bases, and 4 bases lay outside the gene matches. This CDR3 has 15 residues. The CDR3 sequence: CASSLGTSGGDEQFF. The CDR3 DNA reads TGTGCCAGCAGTTTAGGGACTAGCGGGGGCGATGAGCAGTTCTTC.